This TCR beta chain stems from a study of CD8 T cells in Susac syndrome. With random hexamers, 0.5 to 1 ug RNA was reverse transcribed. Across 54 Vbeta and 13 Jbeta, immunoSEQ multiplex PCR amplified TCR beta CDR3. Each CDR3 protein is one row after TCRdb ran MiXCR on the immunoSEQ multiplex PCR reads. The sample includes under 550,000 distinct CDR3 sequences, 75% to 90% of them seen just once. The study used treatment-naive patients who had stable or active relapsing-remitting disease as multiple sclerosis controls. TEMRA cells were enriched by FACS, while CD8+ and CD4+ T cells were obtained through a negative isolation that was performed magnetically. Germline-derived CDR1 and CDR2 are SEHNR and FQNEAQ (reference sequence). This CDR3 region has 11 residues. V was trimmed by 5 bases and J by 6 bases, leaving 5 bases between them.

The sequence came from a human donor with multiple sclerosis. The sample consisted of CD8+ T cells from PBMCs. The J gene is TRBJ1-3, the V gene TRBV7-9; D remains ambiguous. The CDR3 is CASSPENTIYF. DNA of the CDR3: TGTGCCAGCAGCCCTGAAAACACCATATATTTT.